Shown below are 24 T cell receptor beta chains from a single sample sequenced in a study of long-term antiretroviral therapy in people with HIV. Version v3.0 of the immunoSEQ assay was performed at survey level. The method was immunoSEQ multiplex PCR; TCRdb's version includes in-frame clones alone and lacks a portion of them. The sample carries some 16,000 clones, under 85% recorded once. The material was unsorted PBMCs, obtained roughly 2.2 years before starting antiretroviral therapy. Source of these receptors: a man aged 25-40 years with HIV.

J is TRBJ2-6 and V is TRBV11-2; TRBD1 matches at 12 bases. The V segment lost 3 bases and the J segment 1 base; nucleotides outside the gene matches: 4. The CDR3 has 18 amino acids. CDR1 and CDR2 from the germline V gene are SGHAT and FQNNGV. In DNA, the CDR3 is TGTGCCAGCAGCTTCCCGGGACAGGGGGCTTCTGGGGCCAACGTCCTGACTTTC. Its translation is CASSFPGQGASGANVLTF.

This clone was found a few times. The rearrangement joins TRBV2 to TRBJ2-5; 11 bases match TRBD1. CDR1 is SNHLY and CDR2 is FYNNEI in the germline V gene. V shed 2 bases and J 5 bases; nucleotides not matched to a gene: 4. This CDR3 has 15 amino acids. The CDR3: CASSERTGGGETQYF. DNA of the CDR3: TGTGCCAGCAGTGAAAGGACAGGGGGCGGGGAGACCCAGTACTTC.

This chain joins TRBV7-3 and TRBJ2-2; D might be TRBD2 (6 bases). Between the trimmed V and J ends, which lost 5 bases and 6 bases, there was a span of 10 bases. CDR1 SGHTA and CDR2 FQGTGA come from the germline V gene. The CDR3 runs 13 residues. The CDR3 sequence is CASSPGGSGELFF. CDR3 nucleotide sequence: TGTGCCAGCAGCCCTGGGGGGTCCGGGGAGCTGTTTTTT.

The chain has TRBV10-3 and TRBJ2-3, with TRBD1 matching over 7 bases. The V and J ends lost 7 bases and 4 bases, in that order; junction bases with no gene match: 5. Germline V gene sequence: CDR1 ENHRY, CDR2 SYGVKD. This CDR3 is 13 amino acids long. The CDR3, as DNA: TGTGCCATCAAAACAGGGGCCGCAGATACGCAGTATTTT. This sequence encodes CAIKTGAADTQYF.

This chain connects TRBV7-9 to TRBJ2-2; D not certain. V lost 5 bases to trimming and J lost 7 bases, with 8 bases between them. This CDR3 is built from 12 residues. Per germline, CDR1 SEHNR and CDR2 FQNEAQ (reference sequence). The CDR3 loop reads CASSPMNGELFF. Here the CDR3 DNA reads TGTGCCAGCAGCCCTATGAACGGGGAGCTGTTTTTT.

The chain couples TRBV15 to TRBJ2-3, with 8 nucleotides matching TRBD1. The CDR3 covers 16 residues. Germline CDR1 is LNHNV and CDR2 is YYDKDF (reference sequence). J gave up 0 bases and V 5 bases, and 7 bases lay outside the gene matches. The CDR3 here is CATSGWTGMSTDTQYF. The DNA for the CDR3 is TGTGCCACCAGCGGCTGGACAGGGATGAGCACAGATACGCAGTATTTT.

This CDR3 reads CASSSELNTEAFF. CDR3 nucleotide sequence: TGTGCCAGCAGCTCCGAGTTGAACACTGAAGCTTTCTTT. The chain employs TRBV7-7 and TRBJ1-1; D uncertain. V was clipped by 4 bases and J by 0 bases, with 6 bases between them. Looked up from germline, CDR1 is SSHAT and CDR2 is FNYEAQ (reference sequence). The CDR3 contains 13 residues.

The V and J genes are TRBV20-1 and TRBJ1-2; D is unclear. V lost 5 bases to trimming and J lost 7 bases, with 8 bases between them. This CDR3 is built from 10 residues. Germline assignment: CDR1 DFQATT and CDR2 SNEGSKA (reference sequence). In DNA, the CDR3 is TGCAGTGCTGGGAGTTTTGGCTACACCTTC. Translating it yields CSAGSFGYTF.

The rearrangement uses TRBV10-1 and TRBJ2-3; 9 nucleotides line up with TRBD1. The CDR3 covers 16 residues. Per the germline V gene, CDR1 is WNHNN and CDR2 is SYGVQD (reference sequence). V gave up 1 base and J gave up 5 bases; unmatched junction bases: 7. This CDR3 is CASSELMGQGIDTQYF. The CDR3 DNA sequence: TGCGCCAGCAGTGAGTTAATGGGACAGGGCATAGATACGCAGTATTTT.

The chain couples TRBV11-2 to TRBJ2-1, with TRBD1 identical over 7 bases. Germline V lookup: CDR1 SGHAT, CDR2 FQNNGV. After removal of 3 bases from V and 4 bases from J, the junction contained 3 bases not matched to a gene. The CDR3 runs 14 residues. The CDR3 sequence: CASSFRDSYNEQFF. The CDR3, as DNA: TGTGCCAGCAGCTTCCGGGACAGTTACAATGAGCAGTTCTTC.

The chain carries TRBV11-2 and TRBJ2-3; 14 positions match TRBD2. The V segment lost 7 bases and the J segment 0 bases; nucleotides outside the gene matches: 9. The V gene's germline CDR1 is SGHAT and CDR2 FQNNGV. The CDR3 spans 18 residues. CDR3 nucleotide sequence: TGTGCCAGCATCTCCGGGACTAGCGGGGGTTTTAGCACAGATACGCAGTATTTT. Its protein is CASISGTSGGFSTDTQYF.

The chain employs TRBV12-5 and TRBJ2-5, with 13 bases aligning to TRBD2. Germline V gene data show CDR1 as LGHNT and CDR2 as FRNRAP. The CDR3 loop spans 15 amino acids. With 5 bases clipped from V and 5 bases from J, the junction kept 5 bases outside the gene matches. The CDR3 coding sequence is TGTGCTAGTGGTCCAGGGACTAGCGGGGCCGAGACCCAGTACTTC. Protein product: CASGPGTSGAETQYF.

This chain's CDR3 is CASRGSGRSGELFF. The CDR3 DNA follows: TGTGCCAGCAGGGGTAGCGGGAGATCCGGGGAGCTGTTTTTT. The chain has TRBV6-5 and TRBJ2-2; 9 bases fit TRBD2. After removal of 6 bases from V and 6 bases from J, the junction contained 5 bases not matched to a gene. Germline V gives CDR1 MNHEY, CDR2 SVGAGI. The CDR3 has 14 residues.

The chain employs TRBV19 and TRBJ2-1; TRBD2 matches at 10 bases. Trimming cost V 7 bases and J 3 bases; bases outside gene matches: 12. The germline gives CDR1 LNHDA, CDR2 SQIVND (reference sequence). This CDR3 is 17 amino acids long. DNA of the CDR3: TGTGCCAGTAACCCAGCGGGAGGGCCGGGGAACTACAATGAGCAGTTCTTC. As protein: CASNPAGGPGNYNEQFF.

The V gene is TRBV4-2, the J gene TRBJ2-7; tentatively, D is TRBD1 or TRBD2 (5 bases each). The ends were cut back, 2 bases at V and 2 bases at J, with 7 bases in the middle. The CDR3 sequence is 13 residues long. Germline V CDR1 and CDR2: LGHNA, YNFKEQ. The CDR3 nucleotides read TGTGCCAGCAGCCAACAGGGACCCTACGAGCAGTACTTC. Amino acid sequence: CASSQQGPYEQYF.

This chain links TRBV30 with TRBJ1-4; a weak D match, TRBD1 (5 bases). The CDR3 is 15 residues long. Germline CDR1 GTSNPN, CDR2 SVGIG (reference sequence). Trimming left V 1 base short and J 8 bases short, with 17 bases between. This CDR3 reads CAWSALEGALEKLFF. Here the CDR3 DNA reads TGTGCCTGGAGTGCGCTCGAAGGGGCCCTAGAAAAACTGTTTTTT.

The rearrangement uses TRBV5-8 and TRBJ1-1; TRBD1 might be the D (6 bases). The CDR3 sequence is 14 residues long. The V gene's germline CDR1 is SGHTS and CDR2 YDEGEE. The V end lost 4 bases, the J end lost 1 base, and 11 bases lay between the germline ends. The CDR3 is CASSPWTENTEAFF. In DNA, the CDR3 is TGTGCCAGCAGCCCATGGACAGAGAACACTGAAGCTTTCTTT.

The rearrangement joins TRBV28 to TRBJ2-7, with D perhaps assigned TRBD1 or TRBD2 (5 bases each). V was cut by 6 bases and J by 5 bases, with 20 bases left in between. CDR1 is MDHEN and CDR2 is SYDVKM in the germline V gene. The CDR3 spans 15 residues. DNA for the CDR3: TGTGCCAGCAGCCAAGGGGAGAAAGGCAGACACGAGCAGTACTTC. As protein: CASSQGEKGRHEQYF.

Here the CDR3 reads CASSLIEREVGNIQYF. CDR3 DNA: TGCGCCAGCAGCTTGATCGAGCGGGAGGTCGGGAACATTCAGTACTTC. The chain recombines TRBV5-1 with TRBJ2-4; 9 bases align to TRBD2. Germline CDR1 reads SGHRS; CDR2 reads YFSETQ. Trimming removed 1 base from V and 7 bases from J; junction bases left unmatched: 9. The CDR3 contains 16 residues.

This chain links TRBV29-1 with TRBJ1-2; D possibly corresponds to TRBD1 (6 bases). Trimming pared 2 bases from V and 4 bases from J, leaving 17 bases between. The CDR3 loop spans 15 amino acids. Germline V gene lookup returns CDR1 SQVTM and CDR2 ANQGSEA. The DNA of the CDR3 is TGCAGCGTTGAAACTGGGCAGGGGTGGGGCTATGGCTACACCTTC. Translated, it gives CSVETGQGWGYGYTF. The complete variable domain, with remaining parts taken from reference TRBV29-1 and TRBJ1-2, reads SAVISQKPSRDICQRGTSLTIQCQVDSQVTMMFWYRQQPGQSLTLIATANQGSEATYESGFVIDKFPISRPNLTFSTLTVSNMSPEDSSIYLCSVETGQGWGYGYTFGSGTRLTVV.

The chain carries TRBV28 and TRBJ1-5; a weak D match, TRBD1 (5 bases). The CDR3 consists of 15 residues. Germline loops: CDR1 MDHEN, CDR2 SYDVKM. V was cut by 4 bases and J by 0 bases, with 10 bases left in between. CDR3 in DNA: TGTGCCAGCAGTTCCAGGGTCCATAGCAATCAGCCCCAGCATTTT. As protein: CASSSRVHSNQPQHF.

This chain joins TRBV6-1 and TRBJ1-5, with D possibly being TRBD1 (6 bases). V lost 7 bases and J 3 bases, leaving 16 bases between the germline ends. The CDR3 covers 15 residues. CDR1 is MNHNS, CDR2 SASEGT, per germline. This chain's CDR3 is CASTNTGLSNQPQHF. The CDR3, as DNA: TGTGCCAGCACTAATACAGGGTTATCCAATCAGCCCCAGCATTTT.

This clone has a single count. The chain carries TRBV6-5 and TRBJ1-1, with 9 bases identical to TRBD1. Germline V gives CDR1 MNHEY, CDR2 SVGAGI. V trimming: 2 bases; J trimming: 4 bases; junction bases outside the gene matches: 8. The CDR3 spans 16 residues. In nucleotides, the CDR3 is TGTGCCAGCAGTTACGATTTACAGGGGGCCGGCACTGAAGCTTTCTTT. Protein product: CASSYDLQGAGTEAFF.

The CDR3 spells CASSSRLGDSYEQYF. For the CDR3, the DNA is TGTGCCAGTAGTTCACGGCTCGGGGACTCCTACGAGCAGTACTTC. The chain carries TRBV19 and TRBJ2-7; D may be TRBD2 (5 bases). The CDR3 loop spans 15 amino acids. Per germline, CDR1 LNHDA and CDR2 SQIVND (reference sequence). Trimming took 5 bases from V and 0 from J, leaving 14 bases between them.